Presented here are 5 T cell receptor beta chains from one specimen sequenced in a study of blood T cell repertoires in COVID-19. Some clones are missing from TCRdb's copy, which holds only in-frame ones; the method was immunoSEQ multiplex PCR. Among about 210,000 clones, about 80% were seen once, and the ten largest hold 2% to 3%. Source material: peripheral blood. The receptors stem from a woman in her thirties or forties with active or convalescent COVID-19.

The chain has TRBV18 and TRBJ1-1, with TRBD1 matching 7 bases. Germline CDR1 is KGHSH and CDR2 is LQKENI. The CDR3 contains 13 residues. After removal of 5 bases from V and 3 bases from J, the junction contained 3 bases not matched to a gene. The CDR3 nucleotides read TGTGCCAGCTCAGGACAGGTTTACACTGAAGCTTTCTTT. Translated: CASSGQVYTEAFF.

The chain combines TRBV30 with TRBJ1-1; D unclear. The V end lost 4 bases, the J end lost 1 base, and 10 bases lay between the germline ends. The CDR3 spans 13 residues. Germline V CDR1 and CDR2: GTSNPN, SVGIG (reference sequence). CDR3 sequence: CAWNQIRNTEAFF. In DNA form, the CDR3 reads TGTGCCTGGAATCAAATCAGGAACACTGAAGCTTTCTTT.

The V gene is TRBV28, the J gene TRBJ1-2, with 7 bases fitting TRBD1. The junction had 17 bases not matched to a gene; V was cut back by 8 bases and J by 8 bases. CDR1 is MDHEN and CDR2 is SYDVKM in the germline V gene. The CDR3 is made up of 15 amino acids. CDR3 nucleotide sequence: TGTGCCAGCGTCCTAAGGGGAAAAAACAGGGGCGGCTACACCTTC. Its protein product is CASVLRGKNRGGYTF.

The V gene is TRBV19, the J gene TRBJ1-6, with a weak D call TRBD1 (6 bases). The V and J ends lost 3 bases and 5 bases respectively, with 17 bases between them. Germline loops: CDR1 LNHDA, CDR2 SQIVND (reference sequence). This CDR3 region has 17 residues. CDR3 DNA sequence: TGTGCCAGTAGTATTGCGGTGGGAACAGGGCATAATTCACCCCTCCACTTT. Amino acid sequence: CASSIAVGTGHNSPLHF.

V gene TRBV6-2 or TRBV6-3 combines with J gene TRBJ1-6, with TRBD1 matching over 9 bases. CDR3 length: 17 residues. V lost 6 bases, J lost 5 bases, and 11 bases stayed unmatched. Germline CDR1 and CDR2: MNHEY and SVGEGT. In DNA, the CDR3 is TGTGCCAGCAGCCCTCTTACAGGGGGCAGGGATAATTCACCCCTCCACTTT. This encodes CASSPLTGGRDNSPLHF.